This T cell receptor beta chain was recovered during a study of cytomegalovirus exposure and HLA in healthy donors. Study-wide findings and caveats: The study labeled about 160 TCR beta chains cytomegalovirus-associated. Analyzed later, association rates of TCRs varied across HLA loci, with DRB1 most and HLA-C fewest.

With regard to this clone: Its antigen is currently unknown.

13 Jbeta primers and 60 Vbeta primers were used for the PCR. Libraries were prepared by immunoSEQ multiplex PCR; TCRdb keeps only in-frame clonotypes and omits some of them. The sample records more than 85,000 clones, 65% to 80% being singletons. The CDR3 sequence is 16 residues long. Germline V gives CDR1 SGDLS, CDR2 YYNGEE. V trimming: 0 bases; J trimming: 0 bases; junction bases outside the gene matches: 2. This TCR was sampled from a woman aged 45-65 years in good health and CMV-seropositive. Sequencing used PBMCs. The chain recombines TRBV9 with TRBJ2-1, with TRBD2 matching 8 bases. For the CDR3, the DNA is TGTGCCAGCAGCGTAGGGAGCGGGAGCTCCTACAATGAGCAGTTCTTC. Translation: CASSVGSGSSYNEQFF.